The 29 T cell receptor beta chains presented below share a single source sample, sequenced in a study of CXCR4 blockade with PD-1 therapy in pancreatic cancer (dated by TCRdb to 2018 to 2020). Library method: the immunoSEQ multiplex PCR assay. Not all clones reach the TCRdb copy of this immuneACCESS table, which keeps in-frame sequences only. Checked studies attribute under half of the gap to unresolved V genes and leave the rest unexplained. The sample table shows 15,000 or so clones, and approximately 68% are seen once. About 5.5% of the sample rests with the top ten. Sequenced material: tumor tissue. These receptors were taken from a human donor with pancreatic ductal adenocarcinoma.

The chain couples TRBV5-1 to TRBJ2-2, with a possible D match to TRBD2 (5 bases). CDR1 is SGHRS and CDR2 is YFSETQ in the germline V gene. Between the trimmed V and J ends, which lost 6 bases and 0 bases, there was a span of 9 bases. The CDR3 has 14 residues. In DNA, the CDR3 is TGCGCCAGCAAGCGGACTCCGAACACCGGGGAGCTGTTTTTT. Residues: CASKRTPNTGELFF. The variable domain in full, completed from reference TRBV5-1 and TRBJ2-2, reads KAGVTQTPRYLIKTRGQQVTLSCSPISGHRSVSWYQQTPGQGLQFLFEYFSETQRNKGNFPGRFSGRQFSNSRSEMNVSTLELGDSALYLCASKRTPNTGELFFGEGSRLTVL.

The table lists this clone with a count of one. In nucleotides, the CDR3 is TGTGCCAGCTCATCCTCCAGGGTGGAAAACACTGAAGCTTTCTTT. Residues: CASSSSRVENTEAFF. V usage is TRBV18 and J usage is TRBJ1-1; D perhaps matches TRBD1 (5 bases). Trimming cost V 5 bases and J 2 bases, with 15 bases left between them. This CDR3 comprises 15 residues. The germline V gene encodes CDR1 KGHSH and CDR2 LQKENI.

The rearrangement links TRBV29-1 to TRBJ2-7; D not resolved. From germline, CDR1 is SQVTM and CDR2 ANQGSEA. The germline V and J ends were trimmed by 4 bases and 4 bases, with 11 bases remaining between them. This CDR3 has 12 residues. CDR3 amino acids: CSVGRTQYEQYF. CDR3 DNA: TGCAGCGTTGGAAGGACCCAATACGAGCAGTACTTC.

CDR3 in DNA: TGTGCCAGCAGCCAAGGGGGCAGTGCAAACACTGAAGCTTTCTTT. It is translated as CASSQGGSANTEAFF. The V gene is TRBV14, the J gene TRBJ1-1; a weak D match, TRBD1 (5 bases). Germline CDR1 and CDR2: SGHDN and FVKESK. The CDR3 spans 15 residues. Trimming removed 1 base from V and 2 bases from J, with 11 bases in between.

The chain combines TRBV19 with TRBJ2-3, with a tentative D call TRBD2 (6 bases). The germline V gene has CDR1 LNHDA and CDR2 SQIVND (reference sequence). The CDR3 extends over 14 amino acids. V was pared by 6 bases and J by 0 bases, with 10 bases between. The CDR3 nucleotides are TGTGCCAGTAGACGGACTACTAGCACAGATACGCAGTATTTT. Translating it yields CASRRTTSTDTQYF.

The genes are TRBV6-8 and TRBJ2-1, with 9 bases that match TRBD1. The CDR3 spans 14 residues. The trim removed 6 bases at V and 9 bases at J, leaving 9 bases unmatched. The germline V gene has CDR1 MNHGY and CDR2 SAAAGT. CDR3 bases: TGTGCCAGCAGCCCCGGGACAGGGCTTGGTGAGCAGTTCTTC. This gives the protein CASSPGTGLGEQFF.

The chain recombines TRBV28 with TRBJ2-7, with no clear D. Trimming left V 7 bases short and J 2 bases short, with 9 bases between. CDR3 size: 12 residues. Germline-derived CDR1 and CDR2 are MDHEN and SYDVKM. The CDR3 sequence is CASTRAAYEQYF. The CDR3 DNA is TGTGCCAGCACTAGGGCAGCCTACGAGCAGTACTTC.

Here the CDR3 DNA reads TGTGCCAGCTCACCCCCGGACGACAATGAGCAGTTCTTC. Encoded protein: CASSPPDDNEQFF. The chain couples TRBV18 to TRBJ2-1; D unresolved. The CDR3 contains 13 residues. The germline V and J ends were trimmed by 3 bases and 5 bases, with 8 bases remaining between them. Per germline, CDR1 KGHSH and CDR2 LQKENI. The full variable domain, its missing parts supplied by reference TRBV18 and TRBJ2-1, is NAGVMQNPRHLVRRRGQEARLRCSPMKGHSHVYWYRQLPEEGLKFMVYLQKENIIDESGMPKERFSAEFPKEGPSILRIQQVVRGDSAAYFCASSPPDDNEQFFGPGTRLTVL.

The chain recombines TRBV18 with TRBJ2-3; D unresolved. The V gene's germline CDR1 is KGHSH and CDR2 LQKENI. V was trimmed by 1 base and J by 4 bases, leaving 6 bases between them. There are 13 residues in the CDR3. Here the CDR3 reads CASSPRRADTQYF. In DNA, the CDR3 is TGTGCCAGCTCACCACGAAGGGCAGATACGCAGTATTTT. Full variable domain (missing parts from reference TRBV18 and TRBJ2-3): NAGVMQNPRHLVRRRGQEARLRCSPMKGHSHVYWYRQLPEEGLKFMVYLQKENIIDESGMPKERFSAEFPKEGPSILRIQQVVRGDSAAYFCASSPRRADTQYFGPGTRLTVL.

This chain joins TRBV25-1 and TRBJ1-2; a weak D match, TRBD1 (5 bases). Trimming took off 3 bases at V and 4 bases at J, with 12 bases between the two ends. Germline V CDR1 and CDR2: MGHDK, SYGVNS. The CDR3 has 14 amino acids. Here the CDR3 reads CASSDHLGGYGYTF. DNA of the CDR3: TGTGCCAGCAGTGATCACCTCGGGGGCTATGGCTACACCTTC.

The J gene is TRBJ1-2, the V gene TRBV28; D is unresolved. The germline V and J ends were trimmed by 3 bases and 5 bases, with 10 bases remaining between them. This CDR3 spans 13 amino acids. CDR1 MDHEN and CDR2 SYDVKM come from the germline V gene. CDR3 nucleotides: TGTGCCAGCAGTTTGAAAGGTCTGTATGGCTACACCTTC. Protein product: CASSLKGLYGYTF.

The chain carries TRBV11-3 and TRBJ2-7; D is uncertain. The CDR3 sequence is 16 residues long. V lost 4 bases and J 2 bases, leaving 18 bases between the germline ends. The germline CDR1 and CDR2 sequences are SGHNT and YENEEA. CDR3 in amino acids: CASSSRTSSVAYEQYF. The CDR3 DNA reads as TGTGCCAGCAGCTCCCGGACCTCATCGGTGGCCTACGAGCAGTACTTC.

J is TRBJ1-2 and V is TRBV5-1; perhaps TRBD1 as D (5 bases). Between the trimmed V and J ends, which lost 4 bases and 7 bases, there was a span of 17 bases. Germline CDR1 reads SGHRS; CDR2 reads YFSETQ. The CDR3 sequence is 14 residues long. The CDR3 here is CASSLEQATFGYTF. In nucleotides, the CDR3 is TGCGCCAGCAGCCTAGAACAGGCCACCTTTGGCTACACCTTC.

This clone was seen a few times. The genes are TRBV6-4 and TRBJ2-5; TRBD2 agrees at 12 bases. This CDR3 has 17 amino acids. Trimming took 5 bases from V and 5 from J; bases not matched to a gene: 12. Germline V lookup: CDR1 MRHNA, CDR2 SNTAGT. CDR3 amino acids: CASSSNLAGGPVETQYF. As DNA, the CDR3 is TGTGCCAGCAGTTCCAACCTAGCGGGAGGGCCGGTGGAGACCCAGTACTTC.

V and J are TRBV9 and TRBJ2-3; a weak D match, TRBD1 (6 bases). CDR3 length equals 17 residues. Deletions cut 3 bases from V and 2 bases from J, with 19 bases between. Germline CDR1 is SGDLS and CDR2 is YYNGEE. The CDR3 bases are TGTGCCAGCAGCGGCATGACAGGCAGATCGTCCACAGATACGCAGTATTTT. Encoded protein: CASSGMTGRSSTDTQYF.

CDR3 coding DNA: TGTGCCAGCAGACCGGACAGGGGAGGTAGTGGTGAAAAACTGTTTTTT. As protein: CASRPDRGGSGEKLFF. This rearrangement joins TRBV9 to TRBJ1-4, with 9 bases that match TRBD1. Germline V gene data show CDR1 as SGDLS and CDR2 as YYNGEE. J gave up 7 bases and V 5 bases, and 12 bases lay outside the gene matches. CDR3 length equals 16 residues.

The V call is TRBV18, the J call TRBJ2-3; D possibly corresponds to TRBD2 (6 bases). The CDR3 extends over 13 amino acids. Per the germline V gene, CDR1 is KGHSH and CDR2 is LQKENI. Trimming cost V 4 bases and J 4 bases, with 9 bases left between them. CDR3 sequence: CASSRDLPDTQYF. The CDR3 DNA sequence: TGTGCCAGCTCACGGGACTTGCCAGATACGCAGTATTTT.

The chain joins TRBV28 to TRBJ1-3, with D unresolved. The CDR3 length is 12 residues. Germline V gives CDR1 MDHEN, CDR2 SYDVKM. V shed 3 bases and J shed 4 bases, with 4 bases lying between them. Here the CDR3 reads CASSLIGNTIYF. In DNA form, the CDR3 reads TGTGCCAGCAGTTTGATAGGAAACACCATATATTTT.

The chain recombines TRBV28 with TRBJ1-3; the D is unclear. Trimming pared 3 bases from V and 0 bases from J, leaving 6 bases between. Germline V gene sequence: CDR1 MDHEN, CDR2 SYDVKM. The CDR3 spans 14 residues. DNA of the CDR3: TGTGCCAGCAGTTTCTTTGGCTCTGGAAACACCATATATTTT. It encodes CASSFFGSGNTIYF.

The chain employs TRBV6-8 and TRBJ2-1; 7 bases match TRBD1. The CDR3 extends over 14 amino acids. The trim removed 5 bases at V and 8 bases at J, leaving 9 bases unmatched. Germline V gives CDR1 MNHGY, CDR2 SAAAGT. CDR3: CASSLQGSLDEQFF. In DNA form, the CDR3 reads TGTGCCAGCAGTCTACAGGGGAGCCTAGATGAGCAGTTCTTC.

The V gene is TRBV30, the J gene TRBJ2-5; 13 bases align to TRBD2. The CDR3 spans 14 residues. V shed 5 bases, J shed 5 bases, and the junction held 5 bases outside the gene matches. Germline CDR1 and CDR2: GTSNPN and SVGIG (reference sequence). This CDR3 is CAWGLAGVGETQYF. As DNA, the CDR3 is TGTGCCTGGGGACTAGCGGGAGTTGGGGAGACCCAGTACTTC.

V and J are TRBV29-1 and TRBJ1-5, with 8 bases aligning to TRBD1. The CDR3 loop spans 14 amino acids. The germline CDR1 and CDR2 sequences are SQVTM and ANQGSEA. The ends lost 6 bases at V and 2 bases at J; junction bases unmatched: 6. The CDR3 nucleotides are TGCAGCGTAGGGACAGGCAGGGGCAATCAGCCCCAGCATTTT. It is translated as CSVGTGRGNQPQHF.

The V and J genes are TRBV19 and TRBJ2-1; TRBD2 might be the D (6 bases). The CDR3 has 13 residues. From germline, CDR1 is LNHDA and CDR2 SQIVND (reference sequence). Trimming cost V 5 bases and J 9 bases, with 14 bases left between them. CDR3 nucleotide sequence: TGTGCCAGTAGTCCGGGAGCGGGTGGTGAGCAGTTCTTC. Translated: CASSPGAGGEQFF.

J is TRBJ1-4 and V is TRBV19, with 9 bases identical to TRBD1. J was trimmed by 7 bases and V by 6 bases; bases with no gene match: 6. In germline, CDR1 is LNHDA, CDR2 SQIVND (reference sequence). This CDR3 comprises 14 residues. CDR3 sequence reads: CASRQQGAVEKLFF. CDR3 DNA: TGTGCCAGTAGACAACAGGGGGCGGTTGAAAAACTGTTTTTT.

CDR3 bases: TGTGCCAGTAGTGAAGGGCGACAAGAGACCCAGTACTTC. Protein product: CASSEGRQETQYF. The V call is TRBV19, the J call TRBJ2-5; D remains unclear. The CDR3 extends over 13 amino acids. The V gene's germline CDR1 is LNHDA and CDR2 SQIVND (reference sequence). The V end was cut by 5 bases, the J end by 2 bases, with 9 bases between.

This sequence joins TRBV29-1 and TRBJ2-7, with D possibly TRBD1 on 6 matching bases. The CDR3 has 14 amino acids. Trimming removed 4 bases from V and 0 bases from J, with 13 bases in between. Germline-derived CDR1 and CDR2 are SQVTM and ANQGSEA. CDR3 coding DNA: TGCAGCGTTGGGGGCCTCAGGGGCTCCTACGAGCAGTACTTC. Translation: CSVGGLRGSYEQYF.

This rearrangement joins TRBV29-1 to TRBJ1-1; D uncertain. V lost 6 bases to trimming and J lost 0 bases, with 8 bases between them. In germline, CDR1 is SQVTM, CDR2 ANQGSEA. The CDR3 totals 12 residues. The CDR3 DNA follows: TGCAGCGTCTCGATCCTGAACACTGAAGCTTTCTTT. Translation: CSVSILNTEAFF.

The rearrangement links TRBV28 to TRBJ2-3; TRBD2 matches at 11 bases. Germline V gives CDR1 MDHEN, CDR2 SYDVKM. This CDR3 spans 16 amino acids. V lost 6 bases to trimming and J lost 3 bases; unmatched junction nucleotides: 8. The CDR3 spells CASSLAGGSGTDTQYF. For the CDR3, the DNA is TGTGCCAGCAGCCTAGCGGGAGGAAGTGGAACAGATACGCAGTATTTT.

The CDR3 protein is CASSFTTYQETQYF. The CDR3 nucleotides read TGTGCCAGTAGCTTCACGACGTACCAAGAGACCCAGTACTTC. The rearrangement links TRBV19 to TRBJ2-5; D is uncertain. Looked up from germline, CDR1 is LNHDA and CDR2 is SQIVND (reference sequence). V lost 6 bases, J lost 0 bases, and 11 bases lay in between. This CDR3 has 14 residues.